The next 5 T cell receptor beta chains were all read from a single sample in a study of human T cells and chemical hapten exposure. Time point defined: pre-sensitization, week 0. Treatment defined: therapeutic diphenylcyclopropenone sensitization with weekly scalp DPC. TCRdb re-called the RACE reads with MiXCR, one entry per CDR3 protein. The repertoire holds 300,000 to 400,000 distinct CDR3 sequences, with approximately 5.1% as singletons. This specimen was whole blood, taken in connection with sensitization to the hapten diphenylcyclopropenone (DPC). The receptors come from a woman aged 50 to 65 with alopecia areata. Some clones in this sample may be carry-over from other donors' samples.

This clonotype was picked up many times. This chain connects TRBV6-2 or TRBV6-3 to TRBJ2-2; D is unresolved. V shed 10 bases and J shed 3 bases, with 15 bases lying between them. The CDR3 covers 14 residues. Germline V gene sequence: CDR1 MNHEY, CDR2 SVGEGT. CDR3 protein: CATNTGQYTGELFF. The CDR3 region has the DNA TGTGCCACCAATACCGGGCAATACACCGGGGAGCTGTTTTTT.

This clonotype was counted ten times or more. The rearrangement links TRBV6-2 or TRBV6-3 to TRBJ2-1; no definite D call. Germline lookup yields CDR1 MNHEY and CDR2 SVGEGT. This CDR3 is built from 15 residues. V lost 7 bases, J lost 0 bases, and 13 bases lay in between. The CDR3 loop is CASMNRSSSYNEQFF. The DNA for the CDR3 is TGTGCCAGCATGAATCGATCGAGCTCCTACAATGAGCAGTTCTTC.

The sample holds many counts of this clonotype. The chain carries TRBV6-2 or TRBV6-3 and TRBJ2-1; D is perhaps TRBD1 or TRBD2 (5 bases each). The CDR3 sequence is 13 residues long. Germline V gene data show CDR1 as MNHEY and CDR2 as SVGEGT. V lost 5 bases and J 7 bases, leaving 12 bases between the germline ends. CDR3 residues: CASSPGRPNEQFF. The CDR3, as DNA: TGTGCCAGCAGTCCGGGGCGGCCAAATGAGCAGTTCTTC.

This clonotype was detected many times. The gene calls are TRBV4-3 and TRBJ2-7; D is unclear. The CDR3 consists of 13 residues. V lost 0 bases and J 4 bases, leaving 7 bases between the germline ends. CDR1 and CDR2 (germline): LGHNA, YSLEER. As DNA, the CDR3 is TGCGCCAGCAGCCAAGACCGTCCGTACGAGCAGTACTTC. Protein: CASSQDRPYEQYF.

The chain carries TRBV27 and TRBJ2-6; D may be TRBD2 (5 bases). The germline V and J ends were trimmed by 0 bases and 0 bases, with 6 bases remaining between them. Germline assignment: CDR1 MNHEY and CDR2 SMNVEV (reference sequence). There are 16 residues in the CDR3. CDR3 bases: TGTGCCAGCAGTTTATCGGGAGCCTCTGGGGCCAACGTCCTGACTTTC. Protein sequence: CASSLSGASGANVLTF.